This note documents a single TCR beta chain sequence. This clonotype has more than one count but fewer than ten. Which antigen it targets is not known. Per-base qualities were not stored, and no clone one base away is much larger. The data were obtained in a study of T cell repertoires in cytomegalovirus infection (dated by TCRdb to 2018 to 2020). Looking at the study overall: Because public TCR beta signatures pointed to carriage of CMV infection together with the matching HLA type, the HLA type of each donor mattered for the analysis.

Results and caveats for the whole study, not just this receptor: Carriers of CMV infection plus the relevant HLA type were discriminated by the cumulative frequency of public TCR beta family members in the study cohort and in an independent approximately 340-donor cohort. The ex vivo response was dominated by HLA-C-restricted CMV-specific TCR beta clonotypes, and the single most frequent clonotype in two of eight donors was supplied by these HLA-C-restricted clonotypes.

The instrument given in TCRdb is Illumina HiSeq 1500. TCRdb reanalyzed the raw reads on its own, using fastp at Q25 for trimming and MiXCR for clone calling, and kept in-frame beta chains. One record per CDR3 amino acid sequence lists the most common genes and DNA. The sample data list around 740,000 distinct CDR3 sequences, and 35% of these were observed just once. The ten largest clones represent about 2.8% of the sample. Trimming takes 6 bases off V and 5 bases off J; junction bases not matched to a gene: 4. The CDR3 sequence holds 16 residues, the cysteine and phenylalanine included. Only the CDR3 region is kept as DNA, spanning 48 bases read in frame from base 1. The germline V gene yields SGHAT for CDR1 and FQNNGV for CDR2.

This TCR came from a human donor in good health (CMV status not recorded). Some clones in this sample may be carry-over from other donors' samples. The sample comprised PBMCs. This sequence uses TRBV11-2 and TRBJ2-1; TRBD2 fits 16 bases in the junction. For the CDR3, the sequence is CASRGLAGGIHNEQFF. The base sequence is TGTGCCAGCAGGGGACTAGCGGGAGGGATCCACAATGAGCAGTTCTTC.